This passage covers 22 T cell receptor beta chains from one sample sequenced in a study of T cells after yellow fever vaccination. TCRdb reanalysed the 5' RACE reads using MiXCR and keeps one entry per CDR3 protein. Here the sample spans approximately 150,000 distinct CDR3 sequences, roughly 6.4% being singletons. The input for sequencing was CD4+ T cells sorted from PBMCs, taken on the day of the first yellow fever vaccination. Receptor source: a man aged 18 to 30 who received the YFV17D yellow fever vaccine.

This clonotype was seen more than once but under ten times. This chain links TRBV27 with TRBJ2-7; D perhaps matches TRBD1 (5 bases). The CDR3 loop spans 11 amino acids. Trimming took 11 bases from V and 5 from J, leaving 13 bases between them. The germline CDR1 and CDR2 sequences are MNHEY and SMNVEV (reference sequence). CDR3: CAGQGAHEQYV. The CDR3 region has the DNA TGTGCCGGACAAGGGGCCCACGAGCAGTACGTC.

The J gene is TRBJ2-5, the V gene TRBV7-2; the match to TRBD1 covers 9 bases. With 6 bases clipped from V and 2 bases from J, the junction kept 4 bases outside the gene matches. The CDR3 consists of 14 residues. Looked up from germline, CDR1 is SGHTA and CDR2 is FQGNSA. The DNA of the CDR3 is TGTGCCAGCAGGTGGACAGGGGAGCAAGAGACCCAGTACTTC. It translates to CASRWTGEQETQYF.

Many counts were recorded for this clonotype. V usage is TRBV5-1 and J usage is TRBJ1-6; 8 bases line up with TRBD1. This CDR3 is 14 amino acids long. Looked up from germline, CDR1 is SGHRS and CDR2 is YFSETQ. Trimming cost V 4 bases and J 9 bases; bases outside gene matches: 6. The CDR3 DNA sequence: TGCGCCAGCAGCCCGGGACAGGACAGTTCACCCCTCCACTTT. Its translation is CASSPGQDSSPLHF.

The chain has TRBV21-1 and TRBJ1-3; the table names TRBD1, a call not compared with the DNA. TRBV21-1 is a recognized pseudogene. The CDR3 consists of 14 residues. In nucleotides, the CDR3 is TGTGCCAGCAGCAAAGGAGACAGTGGAAACACCATATATTTT. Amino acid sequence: CASSKGDSGNTIYF.

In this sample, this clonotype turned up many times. CDR3 loop: CSVETRRMNTEAFF. In DNA form, the CDR3 reads TGCAGCGTTGAAACCCGACGGATGAACACTGAAGCTTTCTTT. This chain uses TRBV29-1 with TRBJ1-1; D is ambiguous. The CDR3 is 14 residues long. The V end was cut by 2 bases, the J end by 0 bases, with 10 bases between. Germline CDR1 and CDR2: SQVTM and ANQGSEA. Full variable domain (missing parts from reference TRBV29-1 and TRBJ1-1): SAVISQKPSRDICQRGTSLTIQCQVDSQVTMMFWYRQQPGQSLTLIATANQGSEATYESGFVIDKFPISRPNLTFSTLTVSNMSPEDSSIYLCSVETRRMNTEAFFGQGTRLTVV.

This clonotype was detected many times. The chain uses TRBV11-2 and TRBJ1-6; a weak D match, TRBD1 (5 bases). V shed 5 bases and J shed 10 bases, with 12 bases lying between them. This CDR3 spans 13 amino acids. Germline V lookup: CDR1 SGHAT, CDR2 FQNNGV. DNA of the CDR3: TGTGCCAGCAGCCCCCTGGGGGGGTCACCCCTCCACTTT. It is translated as CASSPLGGSPLHF.

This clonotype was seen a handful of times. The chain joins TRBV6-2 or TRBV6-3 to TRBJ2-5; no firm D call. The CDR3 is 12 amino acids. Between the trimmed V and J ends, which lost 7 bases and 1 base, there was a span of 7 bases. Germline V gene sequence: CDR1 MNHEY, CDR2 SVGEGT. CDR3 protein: CASTSRQETQYF. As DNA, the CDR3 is TGTGCCAGCACTTCACGCCAAGAGACCCAGTACTTC.

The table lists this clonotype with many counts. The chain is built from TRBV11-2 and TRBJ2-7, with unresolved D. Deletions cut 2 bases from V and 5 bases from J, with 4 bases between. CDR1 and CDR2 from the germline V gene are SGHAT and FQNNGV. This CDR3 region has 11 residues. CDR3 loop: CASSLSDEQYF. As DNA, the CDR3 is TGTGCCAGCAGCTTAAGTGACGAGCAGTACTTC.

CDR3 coding DNA: TGTGCCAGCAGCTCCCGGACAGGGTTCGAACCCAAAGAGCAGTACTTC. Its protein product is CASSSRTGFEPKEQYF. This chain uses TRBV7-8 with TRBJ2-7; 8 bases fit TRBD1. CDR1 and CDR2 (germline): SGHVS, FQNEAQ. The CDR3 length is 16 residues. J lost 7 bases, V lost 4 bases, and 15 bases had no gene match.

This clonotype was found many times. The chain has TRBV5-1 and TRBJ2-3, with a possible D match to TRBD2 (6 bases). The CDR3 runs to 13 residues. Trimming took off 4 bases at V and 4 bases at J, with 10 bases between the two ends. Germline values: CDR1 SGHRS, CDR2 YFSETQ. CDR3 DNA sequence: TGCGCCAGCAGCCCCCGGGAGTCAGATACGCAGTATTTT. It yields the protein CASSPRESDTQYF.

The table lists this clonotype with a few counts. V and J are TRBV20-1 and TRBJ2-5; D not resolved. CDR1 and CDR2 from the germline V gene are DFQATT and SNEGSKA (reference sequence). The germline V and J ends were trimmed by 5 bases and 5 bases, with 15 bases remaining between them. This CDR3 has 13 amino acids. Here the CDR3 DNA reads TGCAGTGCTCCACGTCTAGGCCGGGAGACCCAGTACTTC. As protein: CSAPRLGRETQYF.

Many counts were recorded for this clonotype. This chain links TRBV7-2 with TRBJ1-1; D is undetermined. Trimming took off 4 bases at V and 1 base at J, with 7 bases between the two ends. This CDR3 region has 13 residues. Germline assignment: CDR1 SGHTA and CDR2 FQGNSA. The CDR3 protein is CASSSQSNTEAFF. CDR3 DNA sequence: TGTGCCAGCAGCTCACAGTCGAACACTGAAGCTTTCTTT.

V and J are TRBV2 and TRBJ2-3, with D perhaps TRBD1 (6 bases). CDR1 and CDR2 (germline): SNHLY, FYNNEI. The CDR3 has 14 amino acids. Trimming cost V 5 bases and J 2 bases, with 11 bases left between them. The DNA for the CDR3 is TGTGCCAGCAGTCAGGACAGATACACAGATACGCAGTATTTT. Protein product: CASSQDRYTDTQYF.

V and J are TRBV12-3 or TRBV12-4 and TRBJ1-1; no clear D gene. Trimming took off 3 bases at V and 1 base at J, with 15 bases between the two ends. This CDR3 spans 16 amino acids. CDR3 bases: TGTGCCAGCAGTTTCCTCGCCGGCAGGAGGAACACTGAAGCTTTCTTT. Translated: CASSFLAGRRNTEAFF.

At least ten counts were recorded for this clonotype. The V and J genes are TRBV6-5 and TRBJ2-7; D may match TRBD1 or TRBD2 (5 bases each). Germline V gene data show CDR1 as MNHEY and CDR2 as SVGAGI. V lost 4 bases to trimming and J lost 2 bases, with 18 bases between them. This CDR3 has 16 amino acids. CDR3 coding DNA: TGTGCCAGCAGTTCCTCTACCGGGACCTACACCTACGAGCAGTACTTC. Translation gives CASSSSTGTYTYEQYF.

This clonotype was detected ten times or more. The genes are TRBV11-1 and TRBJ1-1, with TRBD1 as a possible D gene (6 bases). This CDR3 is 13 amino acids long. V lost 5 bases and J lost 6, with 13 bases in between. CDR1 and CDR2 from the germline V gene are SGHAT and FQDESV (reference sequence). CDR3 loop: CASSRTGRSEAFF. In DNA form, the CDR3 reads TGTGCCAGCAGCCGTACAGGGAGGTCTGAAGCTTTCTTT. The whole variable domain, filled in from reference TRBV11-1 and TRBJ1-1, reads EAEVAQSPRYKITEKSQAVAFWCDPISGHATLYWYRQILGQGPELLVQFQDESVVDDSQLPKDRFSAERLKGVDSTLKIQPAELGDSAMYLCASSRTGRSEAFFGQGTRLTVV.

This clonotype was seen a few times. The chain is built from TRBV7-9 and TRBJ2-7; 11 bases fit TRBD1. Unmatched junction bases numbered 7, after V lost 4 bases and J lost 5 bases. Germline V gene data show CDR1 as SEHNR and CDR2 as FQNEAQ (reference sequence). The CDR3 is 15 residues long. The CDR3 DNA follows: TGTGCCAGCAGCTCCGGACAGGGGGCGCTTAACGAGCAGTACGTC. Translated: CASSSGQGALNEQYV.

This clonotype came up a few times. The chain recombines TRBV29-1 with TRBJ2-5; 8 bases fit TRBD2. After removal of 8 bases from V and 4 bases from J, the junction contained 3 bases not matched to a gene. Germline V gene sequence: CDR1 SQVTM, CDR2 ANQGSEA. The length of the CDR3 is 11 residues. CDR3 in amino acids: CSSGGRETQYF. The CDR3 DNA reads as TGCAGCTCGGGGGGGCGAGAGACCCAGTACTTC. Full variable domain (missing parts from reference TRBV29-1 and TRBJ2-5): SAVISQKPSRDICQRGTSLTIQCQVDSQVTMMFWYRQQPGQSLTLIATANQGSEATYESGFVIDKFPISRPNLTFSTLTVSNMSPEDSSIYLCSSGGRETQYFGPGTRLLVL.

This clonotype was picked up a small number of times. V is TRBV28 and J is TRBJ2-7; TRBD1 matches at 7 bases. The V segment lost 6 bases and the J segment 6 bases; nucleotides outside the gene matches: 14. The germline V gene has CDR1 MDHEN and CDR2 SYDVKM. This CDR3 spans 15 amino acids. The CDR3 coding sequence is TGTGCCAGCAGCCCCCAAGCAAGGGGGCTTCGCGAGCAGTACGTC. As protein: CASSPQARGLREQYV.

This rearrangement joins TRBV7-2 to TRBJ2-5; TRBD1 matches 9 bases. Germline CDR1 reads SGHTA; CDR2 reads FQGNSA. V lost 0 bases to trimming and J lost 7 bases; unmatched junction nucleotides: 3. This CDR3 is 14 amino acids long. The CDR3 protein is CASSLADRGTTQYF. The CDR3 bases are TGTGCCAGCAGCTTAGCGGACAGGGGTACGACCCAGTACTTC.

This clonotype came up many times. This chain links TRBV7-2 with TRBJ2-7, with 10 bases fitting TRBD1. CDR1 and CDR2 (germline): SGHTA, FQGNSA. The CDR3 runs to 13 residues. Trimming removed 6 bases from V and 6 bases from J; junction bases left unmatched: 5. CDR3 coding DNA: TGTGCCAGCAGGCAGACAGGGGGCGGCGAGCAGTACTTC. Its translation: CASRQTGGGEQYF.

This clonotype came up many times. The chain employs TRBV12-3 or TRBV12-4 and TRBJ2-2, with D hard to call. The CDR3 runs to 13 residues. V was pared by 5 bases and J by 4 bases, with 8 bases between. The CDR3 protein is CASSPRFTGELFF. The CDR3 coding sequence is TGTGCCAGCAGTCCTCGGTTCACCGGGGAGCTGTTTTTT.